This TCR beta chain was identified during a study of long-term antiretroviral therapy in people with HIV (dated by TCRdb to about 2022). With respect to the entire study: The earliest samples were collected approximately a decade before the 2015 WHO recommendation for immediate ART, a period when ART was typically delayed until CD4 counts fell. Test extractions of a monoclonal T-cell line alongside approximately 34 polyclonal samples showed no cross-contamination during QIAcube processing. This retrospective serial study examined whether starting ART and sustained HIV suppression were associated with changes in the composition and diversity of the TRB repertoire in peripheral blood. A total of roughly 180 cryopreserved PBMC samples were contributed to the cohort by 30 adults with confirmed HIV infection, with samples collected serially over a mean of approximately six years (range 1-12). Of the approximately 32 participants with HIV, about a dozen were female. The investigation overall reported the following: Compared with controls, HIV repertoires had narrower CDR3 length ranges, and the network structure pointed to an antigen-experienced repertoire that shifted only slightly toward naive after ART. ART initiation was associated with a significant increase in TRB diversity, but diversity stayed significantly below transplant donor controls even after long-term ART. Because PBMC availability was limited, only the TCR beta chain was sequenced, with no alpha chain pairing. Unsorted PBMC were profiled instead of sorted CD4+ and CD8+ T cells because pre-ART samples had limited cell numbers. The samples span the years 2004 to 2017, and the ART regimens used at that time may not be as effective as current regimens. At every time point, the repertoire was dominated by expanded TRB clones first identified before ART initiation, although this dominance fluctuated and, in many PLHIV, declined after ART. No data were available on ART adherence, viral resistance or therapy changes, limiting inferences about post-ART repertoire changes.

The CDR3 goes from the cysteine to the phenylalanine over 15 residues. Kept here is only the CDR3 DNA, which spans 45 bases and is read in frame from base 1. The germline ends are 9 bases apart after V is trimmed by 0 bases and J by 0 bases. The germline V gene (reference sequence) yields MNHNY for CDR1 and SVGAGI for CDR2. Participants were included only if at least one PBMC sample before ART initiation and at least two post-ART samples were available. Every participant with HIV received treatment in the United States of America. Before DNA extraction, cryopreserved samples of about 0.9-10 million PBMC were thawed and then washed. At the time of the earliest PBMC sample for each participant with HIV, ages ranged from about 23 to 60 years. Each participant contributed PBMC samples from 1-4 timepoints before ART initiation and 2-8 timepoints after ART initiation, with a median of 7 samples. For every participant, serial HIV viral load, CD4+ T-cell count, ART history and demographic data were obtained. Genomic DNA was extracted from unsorted PBMC with a Qiagen kit on a QIAcube, with processing performed in batches of 12 samples.

The immunoSEQ hsTCRB v3.0 assay was used at survey level resolution to sequence the TRB variable region. The targeted TRB sequencing depth was roughly 35,000-50,000 T-cell genomes per sample. TRB libraries were pooled and sequenced on an Illumina MiSeq using a v3 150-cycle kit. In the authors' own workflow: Repertoire analysis was performed in R inside a reproducible Nextflow workflow that covered QC, data transformation and analysis. LymphoSeq2, an R package for exploring AIRR-Seq data, was used to implement the custom analyses. A handful of samples that yielded fewer than 5000 total TRB sequences were excluded, so that approximately 200 HIV repertoires were analyzed. Among the approximately 190 HIV repertoires that were kept, roughly 59 were collected before ART initiation and 120 to 140 were collected after ART initiation. Repertoires were downsampled to 5000 TRB nucleotide sequences, and summary statistics were averaged over 100 downsampling iterations. Only TRB sequences with CDR3 regions of at least seven amino acids were retained for analysis. Diversity was assessed using a clonality score derived from Shannon entropy and using the Gini coefficient. In the repertoire networks, any two of the top 5000 CDR3 amino acid sequences were connected whenever the two sequences differed by an edit distance of one. GLIPH2 predicted antigen specificity groups and MHC restriction for TRB CDR3 amino acid sequences. To flag known CMV, EBV, HIV or tissue antigen associations, CDR3 amino acid sequences were matched against VDJdb and McPAS-TCR. Pre-ART, post-ART and control groups were compared with Wilcoxon signed-rank tests and Holm-Bonferroni correction. The clones in this table, taken by TCRdb from immuneACCESS, are in-frame only. Not every clone is retained; where verified, under half of the shortfall comes from an unresolved V gene, and the cause of the rest is unknown. The V and J calls and the clone size are those of that table, but D and trimming were determined from the DNA. The sample profile shows around 13,000 clones; around 77% of them were found once. The top ten constitute approximately 21% of the sample.

Concerning this clone: What antigen it recognizes has not been identified. No quality values exist for individual bases; no much larger clone is one base distant.

This sequence originates from a woman between 40 and 50 years old with HIV. The sequences come from unsorted PBMCs, collected 0.5 years before starting antiretroviral therapy. The chain is made from TRBV6-6 and TRBJ2-7; TRBD1 is a possible D gene, resting on 6 matching bases. The nucleotides read TGTGCCAGCAGTTACTCTGGGACATTCTCCTACGAGCAGTACTTC. Translated, it gives CASSYSGTFSYEQYF.